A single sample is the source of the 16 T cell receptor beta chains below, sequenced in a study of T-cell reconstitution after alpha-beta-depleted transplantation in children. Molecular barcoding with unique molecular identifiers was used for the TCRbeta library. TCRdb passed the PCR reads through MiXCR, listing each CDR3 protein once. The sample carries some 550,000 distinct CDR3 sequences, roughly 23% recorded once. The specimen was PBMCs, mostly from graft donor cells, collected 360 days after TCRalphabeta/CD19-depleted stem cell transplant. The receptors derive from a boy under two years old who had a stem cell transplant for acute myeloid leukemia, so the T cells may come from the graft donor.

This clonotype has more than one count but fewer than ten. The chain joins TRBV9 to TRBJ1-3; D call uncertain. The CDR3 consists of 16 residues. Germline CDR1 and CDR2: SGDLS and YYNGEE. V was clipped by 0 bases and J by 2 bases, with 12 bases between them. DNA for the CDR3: TGTGCCAGCAGCGTAGAGATCGCGACAACTGGAAACACCATATATTTT. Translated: CASSVEIATTGNTIYF. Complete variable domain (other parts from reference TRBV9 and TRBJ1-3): DSGVTQTPKHLITATGQRVTLRCSPRSGDLSVYWYQQSLDQGLQFLIQYYNGEERAKGNILERFSAQQFPDLHSELNLSSLELGDSALYFCASSVEIATTGNTIYFGEGSWLTVV.

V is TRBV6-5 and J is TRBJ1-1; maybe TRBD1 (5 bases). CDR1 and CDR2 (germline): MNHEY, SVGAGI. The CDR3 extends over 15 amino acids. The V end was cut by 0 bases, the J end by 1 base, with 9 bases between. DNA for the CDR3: TGTGCCAGCAGTTACTCGCAGGGAAGGAACACTGAAGCTTTCTTT. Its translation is CASSYSQGRNTEAFF.

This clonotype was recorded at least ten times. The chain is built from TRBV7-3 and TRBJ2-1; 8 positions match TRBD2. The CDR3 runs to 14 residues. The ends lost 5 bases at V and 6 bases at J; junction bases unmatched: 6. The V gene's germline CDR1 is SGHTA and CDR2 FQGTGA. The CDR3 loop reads CASSLLAGTNEQFF. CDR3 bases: TGTGCCAGCAGCCTATTAGCGGGGACCAATGAGCAGTTCTTC.

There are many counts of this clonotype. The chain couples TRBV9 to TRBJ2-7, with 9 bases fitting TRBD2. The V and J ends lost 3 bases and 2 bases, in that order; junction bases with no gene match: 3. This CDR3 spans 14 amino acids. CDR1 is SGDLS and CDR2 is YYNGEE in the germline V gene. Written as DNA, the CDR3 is TGTGCCAGCAGCGCTAGCGGGGAGCCCTACGAGCAGTACTTC. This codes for CASSASGEPYEQYF. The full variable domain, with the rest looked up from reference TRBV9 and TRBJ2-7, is DSGVTQTPKHLITATGQRVTLRCSPRSGDLSVYWYQQSLDQGLQFLIQYYNGEERAKGNILERFSAQQFPDLHSELNLSSLELGDSALYFCASSASGEPYEQYFGPGTRLTVT.

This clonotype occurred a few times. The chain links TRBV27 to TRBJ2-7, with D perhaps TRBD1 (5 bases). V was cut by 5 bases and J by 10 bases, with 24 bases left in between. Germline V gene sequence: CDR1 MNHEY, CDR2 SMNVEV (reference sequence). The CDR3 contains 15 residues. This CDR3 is CASSPSRVQVLPQYV. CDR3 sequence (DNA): TGTGCCAGCAGTCCTTCCAGAGTACAGGTACTCCCTCAGTACGTC.

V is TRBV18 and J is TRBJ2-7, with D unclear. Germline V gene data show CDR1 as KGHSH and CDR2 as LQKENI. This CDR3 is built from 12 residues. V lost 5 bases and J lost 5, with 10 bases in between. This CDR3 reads CASSTTGDEQYV. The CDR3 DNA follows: TGTGCCAGCTCAACGACGGGTGACGAGCAGTACGTC.

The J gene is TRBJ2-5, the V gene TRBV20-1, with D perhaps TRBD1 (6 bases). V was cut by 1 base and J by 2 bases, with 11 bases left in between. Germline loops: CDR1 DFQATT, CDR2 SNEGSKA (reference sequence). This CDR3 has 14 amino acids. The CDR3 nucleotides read TGCAGTGCTAGAGTGGGTCAGGGGCAAGAGACCCAGTACTTC. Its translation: CSARVGQGQETQYF.

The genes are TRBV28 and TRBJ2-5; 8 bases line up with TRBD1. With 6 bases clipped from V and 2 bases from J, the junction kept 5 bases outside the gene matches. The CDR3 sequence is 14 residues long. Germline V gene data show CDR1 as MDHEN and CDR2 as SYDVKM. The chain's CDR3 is CASRGQDPQETQYF. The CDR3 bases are TGTGCCAGCAGGGGACAGGACCCTCAAGAGACCCAGTACTTC. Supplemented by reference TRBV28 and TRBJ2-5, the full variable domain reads DVKVTQSSRYLVKRTGEKVFLECVQDMDHENMFWYRQDPGLGLRLIYFSYDVKMKEKGDIPEGYSVSREKKERFSLILESASTNQTSMYLCASRGQDPQETQYFGPGTRLLVL.

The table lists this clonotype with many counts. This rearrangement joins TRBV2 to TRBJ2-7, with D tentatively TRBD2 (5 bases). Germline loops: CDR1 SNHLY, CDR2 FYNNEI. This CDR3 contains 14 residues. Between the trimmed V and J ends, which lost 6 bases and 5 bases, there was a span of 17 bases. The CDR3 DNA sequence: TGTGCCAGCAGGGTTGAGGGTGCCCCCAACGAGCAGTACGTC. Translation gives CASRVEGAPNEQYV.

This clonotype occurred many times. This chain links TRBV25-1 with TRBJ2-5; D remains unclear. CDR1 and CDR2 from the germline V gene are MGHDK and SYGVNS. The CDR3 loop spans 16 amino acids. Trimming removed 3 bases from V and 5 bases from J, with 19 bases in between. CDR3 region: CASSDEPRGSLETQYF. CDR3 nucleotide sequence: TGTGCCAGCAGTGACGAACCGAGAGGTTCACTGGAGACCCAGTACTTC.

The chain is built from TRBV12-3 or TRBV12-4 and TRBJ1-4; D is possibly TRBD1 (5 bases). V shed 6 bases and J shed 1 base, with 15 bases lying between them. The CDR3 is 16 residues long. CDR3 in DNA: TGTGCCAGCAGCTCTACGCTCGGGGGAACTAATGAAAAACTGTTTTTT. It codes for CASSSTLGGTNEKLFF.

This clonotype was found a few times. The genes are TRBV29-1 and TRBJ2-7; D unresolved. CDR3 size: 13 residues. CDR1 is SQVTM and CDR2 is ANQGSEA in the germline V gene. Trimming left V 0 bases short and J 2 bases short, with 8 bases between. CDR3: CSVEDGDTYEQYV. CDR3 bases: TGCAGCGTTGAAGATGGGGATACCTACGAGCAGTACGTC.

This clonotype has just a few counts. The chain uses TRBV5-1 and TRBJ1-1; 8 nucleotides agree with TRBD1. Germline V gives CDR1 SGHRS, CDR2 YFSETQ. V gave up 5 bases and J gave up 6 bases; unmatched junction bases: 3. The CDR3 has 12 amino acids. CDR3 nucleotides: TGCGCCAGCAGGGGACAGGACTCTGAAGCTTTCTTT. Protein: CASRGQDSEAFF.

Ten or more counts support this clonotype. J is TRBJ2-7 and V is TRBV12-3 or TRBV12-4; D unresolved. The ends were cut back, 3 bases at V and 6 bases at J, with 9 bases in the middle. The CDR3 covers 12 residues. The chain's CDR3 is CASSLQGREQYV. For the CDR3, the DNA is TGTGCCAGCAGTTTGCAAGGGCGCGAGCAGTACGTC.

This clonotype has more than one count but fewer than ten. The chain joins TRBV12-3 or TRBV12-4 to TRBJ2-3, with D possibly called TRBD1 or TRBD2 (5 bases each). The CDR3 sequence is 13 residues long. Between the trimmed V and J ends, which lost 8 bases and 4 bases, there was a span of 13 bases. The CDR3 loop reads CASRDPLSDTQYF. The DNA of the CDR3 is TGTGCCAGCCGGGACCCTCTATCAGATACGCAGTATTTT.

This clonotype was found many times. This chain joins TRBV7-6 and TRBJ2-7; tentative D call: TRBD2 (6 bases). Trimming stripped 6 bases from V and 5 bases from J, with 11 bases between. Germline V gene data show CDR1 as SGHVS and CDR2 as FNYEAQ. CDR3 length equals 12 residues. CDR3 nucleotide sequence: TGTGCCAGCAGACGGGGGAGCCACGAGCAGTACGTC. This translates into CASRRGSHEQYV.